One sample yielded the 30 T cell receptor beta chains listed below, sequenced in a study of CD8 T cells in ankylosing spondylitis. One entry per CDR3 protein results from TCRdb running MiXCR on the 5' RACE reads. The sample gives fewer than 350,000 distinct CDR3 sequences, more than 9% of which show up once; roughly 9.1% is in the top ten. Sequenced material: blood, either unsorted or a sorted T cell fraction (not recorded which). All receptors come from a female donor with ankylosing spondylitis or in good health (not recorded which).

V gene TRBV5-1 combines with J gene TRBJ1-3; D is uncertain. This CDR3 is built from 16 residues. The V end lost 0 bases, the J end lost 0 bases, and 10 bases lay between the germline ends. CDR1 is SGHRS, CDR2 YFSETQ, per germline. CDR3 in amino acids: CASSLVPGNSGNTIYF. In DNA, the CDR3 is TGCGCCAGCAGCTTGGTTCCGGGAAACTCTGGAAACACCATATATTTT.

This clonotype was detected many times. V gene TRBV5-1 combines with J gene TRBJ1-3; TRBD1 aligns across 8 bases. Germline-derived CDR1 and CDR2 are SGHRS and YFSETQ. V shed 4 bases, J shed 8 bases, and the junction held 11 bases outside the gene matches. The CDR3 sequence is 15 residues long. The CDR3 DNA is TGCGCCAGCAGCGTCCGGGACAGGCCCCGGGACACCATATATTTT. It codes for CASSVRDRPRDTIYF.

This clonotype was seen repeatedly, ten times or more. The chain carries TRBV20-1 and TRBJ2-1, with 8 bases identical to TRBD2. The germline CDR1 and CDR2 sequences are DFQATT and SNEGSKA (reference sequence). The V and J ends lost 3 bases and 4 bases, in that order; junction bases with no gene match: 5. This CDR3 is built from 14 residues. CDR3 region: CSASTASGYNEQFF. In nucleotides, the CDR3 is TGCAGTGCTAGCACGGCTAGCGGGTACAATGAGCAGTTCTTC.

This clonotype came up many times. The CDR3 loop is CSASDRRVAGEQYF. For the CDR3, the DNA is TGCAGTGCTAGTGATCGCAGGGTGGCCGGCGAGCAGTACTTC. The chain is built from TRBV20-1 and TRBJ2-7; possibly TRBD1 for D (5 bases). Trimming took off 3 bases at V and 6 bases at J, with 18 bases between the two ends. The CDR3 spans 14 residues. The germline CDR1 and CDR2 sequences are DFQATT and SNEGSKA (reference sequence).

This clonotype was seen many times. The chain links TRBV7-3 to TRBJ2-1; D is uncertain. Germline V gene lookup returns CDR1 SGHTA and CDR2 FQGTGA. The CDR3 is 13 residues long. Deletions cut 1 base from V and 5 bases from J, with 6 bases between. The chain's CDR3 is CASSLRGNNEQFF. The CDR3 DNA sequence: TGTGCCAGCAGCTTAAGGGGAAACAATGAGCAGTTCTTC.

The table lists this clonotype with many counts. The rearrangement joins TRBV5-1 to TRBJ2-4; D remains unclear. V lost 3 bases and J 6 bases, leaving 10 bases between the germline ends. The CDR3 has 13 residues. Germline values: CDR1 SGHRS, CDR2 YFSETQ. The CDR3 protein is CASSSPPLNIQYF. The CDR3 bases are TGCGCCAGCAGCTCACCCCCACTAAACATTCAGTACTTC. Full variable domain (rest looked up from reference TRBV5-1 and TRBJ2-4): KAGVTQTPRYLIKTRGQQVTLSCSPISGHRSVSWYQQTPGQGLQFLFEYFSETQRNKGNFPGRFSGRQFSNSRSEMNVSTLELGDSALYLCASSSPPLNIQYFGAGTRLSVL.

There are many counts of this clonotype. V usage is TRBV27 and J usage is TRBJ1-6; D call uncertain. Trimming took 8 bases from V and 0 from J, leaving 11 bases between them. CDR1 and CDR2 (germline): MNHEY, SMNVEV (reference sequence). The length of the CDR3 is 15 residues. This CDR3 reads CASRDLLSYNSPLHF. In DNA, the CDR3 is TGTGCCAGCCGGGATTTGCTCTCCTATAATTCACCCCTCCACTTT.

This clonotype was seen at least ten times. The genes are TRBV12-3 or TRBV12-4 and TRBJ1-5; 7 bases agree with TRBD1. V shed 4 bases, J shed 7 bases, and the junction held 1 base outside the gene matches. The CDR3 is 12 amino acids. The CDR3 is CASSSGGQPQHF. The CDR3 bases are TGTGCCAGCAGTTCAGGGGGACAGCCCCAGCATTTT.

This clonotype was seen repeatedly, ten times or more. The CDR3 DNA is TGTGCCAGCTCCCGGGACAGGCCGTCTAGCTCTGGAAACACCATATATTTT. This codes for CASSRDRPSSSGNTIYF. The chain joins TRBV18 to TRBJ1-3; 8 bases map to TRBD1. CDR1 and CDR2 (germline): KGHSH, LQKENI. This CDR3 is 17 amino acids long. V dropped 6 bases and J dropped 0; count of bases not matched to a gene: 10.

The chain employs TRBV2 and TRBJ2-7, with 8 bases fitting TRBD2. V trimming: 6 bases; J trimming: 6 bases; junction bases outside the gene matches: 7. CDR3 length: 13 residues. Germline V gene lookup returns CDR1 SNHLY and CDR2 FYNNEI. DNA for the CDR3: TGTGCCAGCAGCCTCGGACTAGCAGCCGAGCAGTACTTC. This translates into CASSLGLAAEQYF.

CDR3: CASSFQGLETQYF. As DNA, the CDR3 is TGTGCCAGCAGCTTCCAGGGCCTCGAGACCCAGTACTTC. The J gene is TRBJ2-5, the V gene TRBV7-2; TRBD1 might be the D (5 bases). Germline CDR1 SGHTA, CDR2 FQGNSA. Trimming cost V 3 bases and J 5 bases, with 10 bases left between them. CDR3 length equals 13 residues.

This clonotype was counted at least ten times. Mismatch with germline at one junction end may stem from a read error. The chain has TRBV2 and TRBJ2-5, with a weak D call TRBD1 (5 bases). The germline gives CDR1 SNHLY, CDR2 FYNNEI. CDR3 length: 13 amino acids. CDR3 residues: CASNEGQRETQYF. The CDR3 DNA reads as TGTGCCAGCAATGAAGGACAACGAGAGACCCAGTACTTC.

This clonotype showed up many times. This rearrangement joins TRBV5-1 to TRBJ2-1, with 15 bases that match TRBD2. With 2 bases clipped from V and 8 bases from J, the junction kept 5 bases outside the gene matches. The CDR3 covers 16 residues. Germline V gene sequence: CDR1 SGHRS, CDR2 YFSETQ. The CDR3 here is CASSFGLAGGPYEQFF. The CDR3 coding sequence is TGCGCCAGCAGCTTTGGACTAGCGGGGGGGCCCTATGAGCAGTTCTTC.

This clonotype was counted many times. The chain links TRBV12-3 or TRBV12-4 to TRBJ2-1; 8 bases agree with TRBD2. The junction had 5 bases not matched to a gene; V was cut back by 4 bases and J by 9 bases. The CDR3 runs 13 residues. The CDR3 is CASSSAGAREQFF. The CDR3 region has the DNA TGTGCCAGCAGTTCAGCGGGGGCGCGTGAGCAGTTCTTC.

The gene calls are TRBV6-2 or TRBV6-3 and TRBJ1-3, with D unresolved. The CDR3 has 13 residues. Germline CDR1 reads MNHEY; CDR2 reads SVGEGT. V was clipped by 3 bases and J by 8 bases, with 11 bases between them. The CDR3 region has the DNA TGTGCCAGCAGTTATACCGGTGGCCACACCATATATTTT. Translation: CASSYTGGHTIYF.

This clonotype showed up many times. This chain uses TRBV27 with TRBJ1-3; a weak D match, TRBD1 (6 bases). Germline CDR1 and CDR2: MNHEY and SMNVEV (reference sequence). The V end lost 5 bases, the J end lost 0 bases, and 11 bases lay between the germline ends. The CDR3 loop spans 15 amino acids. CDR3 in amino acids: CASSRGGHSGNTIYF. In nucleotides, the CDR3 is TGTGCCAGCAGTCGGGGGGGGCACTCTGGAAACACCATATATTTT.

The chain employs TRBV18 and TRBJ1-3; D not certain. The germline CDR1 and CDR2 sequences are KGHSH and LQKENI. The CDR3 is made up of 17 amino acids. V dropped 4 bases and J dropped 0 bases, with 16 bases sitting between them. CDR3 loop: CASSRLGSSISGNTIYF. As DNA, the CDR3 is TGTGCCAGCTCACGGTTGGGGTCATCCATCTCTGGAAACACCATATATTTT.

This chain links TRBV5-1 with TRBJ2-6; D is unclear. The CDR3 is 16 amino acids. Germline loops: CDR1 SGHRS, CDR2 YFSETQ. Trimming removed 6 bases at V and 2 bases at J, with 15 bases between. CDR3 sequence: CASTPQANAGANVLTF. As DNA, the CDR3 is TGCGCCAGCACCCCCCAGGCTAATGCTGGGGCCAACGTCCTGACTTTC.

V and J are TRBV7-9 and TRBJ2-7, with D possibly being TRBD1 (5 bases). The germline V gene has CDR1 SEHNR and CDR2 FQNEAQ (reference sequence). CDR3 length: 11 amino acids. The V gene lost 10 bases and the J gene lost 6 bases, with 13 bases spanning the gap. CDR3 residues: CAITRDGEQYF. The CDR3 DNA sequence: TGTGCCATCACCAGGGATGGCGAGCAGTACTTC.

This clonotype has more than one count but fewer than ten. This sequence joins TRBV27 and TRBJ2-7, with D perhaps given as TRBD1 or TRBD2 (6 bases each). V was cut by 7 bases and J by 0 bases, with 19 bases left in between. The CDR3 runs 16 residues. CDR1 is MNHEY and CDR2 is SMNVEV in the germline V gene (reference sequence). CDR3 DNA sequence: TGTGCCAGCACCCCGGGATGGGGGGACACCTCCTACGAGCAGTACTTC. Its translation is CASTPGWGDTSYEQYF.

This clonotype showed up many times. This chain connects TRBV11-1 to TRBJ2-1; D tentatively reads TRBD1 or TRBD2 (5 bases each). Trimming stripped 5 bases from V and 3 bases from J, with 14 bases between. The CDR3 covers 15 residues. Germline CDR1 is SGHAT and CDR2 is FQDESV (reference sequence). The CDR3 DNA follows: TGTGCCAGCAGCCCTCCCGGGACGTACTACAATGAGCAGTTCTTC. Translated, it gives CASSPPGTYYNEQFF.

V gene TRBV11-3 combines with J gene TRBJ2-1; 9 bases match TRBD2. The CDR3 totals 15 residues. The germline V gene encodes CDR1 SGHNT and CDR2 YENEEA. Germline trimming cut 5 bases from V and 5 bases from J; bases unmatched to any gene: 7. CDR3 nucleotide sequence: TGTGCCAGCAGCGCAGGACTAGCGCCTAACAATGAGCAGTTCTTC. Protein product: CASSAGLAPNNEQFF.

This clonotype has ten or more counts. The chain has TRBV29-1 and TRBJ2-7; D call uncertain. Germline assignment: CDR1 SQVTM and CDR2 ANQGSEA. Trimming pared 4 bases from V and 1 base from J, leaving 11 bases between. The CDR3 consists of 13 residues. The CDR3 nucleotides read TGCAGCGTTGGGTCCCAGCAATCCTACGAGCAGTACTTC. This sequence encodes CSVGSQQSYEQYF.

At least ten counts were recorded for this clonotype. The chain combines TRBV10-3 with TRBJ1-5; D ambiguous. V lost 0 bases, J lost 0 bases, and 6 bases lay in between. The length of the CDR3 is 15 residues. CDR1 and CDR2 from the germline V gene are ENHRY and SYGVKD. The CDR3 DNA follows: TGTGCCATCAGTGAGTCGGGAGGTAGCAATCAGCCCCAGCATTTT. It yields the protein CAISESGGSNQPQHF.

Regarding this clonotype: This may be a read error: a much more frequent sequence differs by one nucleotide. The chain uses TRBV28 and TRBJ2-1, with a tentative D call TRBD1 (6 bases). Trimming removed 7 bases from V and 5 bases from J, with 12 bases in between. The CDR3 extends over 13 amino acids. Germline V gene data show CDR1 as MDHEN and CDR2 as SYDVKM. The CDR3 coding sequence is TGTGCCAGCACCCTGGACAGAGACAATGAGCAGTTCTTC. It yields the protein CASTLDRDNEQFF.

This clonotype was counted only a few times. The chain employs TRBV12-5 and TRBJ2-3; D might be TRBD2 (5 bases). The CDR3 sequence is 12 residues long. Looked up from germline, CDR1 is LGHNT and CDR2 is FRNRAP. V gave up 1 base and J gave up 8 bases, with 7 bases separating them. This CDR3 reads CASGLGRGTQYF. For the CDR3, the DNA is TGTGCTAGTGGTTTGGGCCGGGGTACGCAGTATTTT.

This clonotype was picked up many times. V gene TRBV5-5 combines with J gene TRBJ2-1; TRBD2 matches at 7 bases. The CDR3 is made up of 18 amino acids. Germline V gene sequence: CDR1 SGHKS, CDR2 YYEKEE (reference sequence). Germline trimming cut 2 bases from V and 7 bases from J; bases unmatched to any gene: 18. The CDR3 sequence: CASSFRGGAGQSRNEQFF. In DNA form, the CDR3 reads TGTGCCAGCAGCTTTCGCGGGGGTGCGGGCCAGTCAAGAAATGAGCAGTTCTTC.

This clonotype came up many times. The rearrangement uses TRBV5-1 and TRBJ1-2; no clear D gene. CDR1 and CDR2 from the germline V gene are SGHRS and YFSETQ. The CDR3 is 15 residues long. The CDR3 sequence: CVDPSPAVDDYGYTF. The CDR3 DNA reads TGCGTCGACCCCTCCCCGGCGGTGGATGACTATGGCTACACCTTC.

This clonotype was seen repeatedly, ten times or more. The chain combines TRBV12-3 or TRBV12-4 with TRBJ1-5; D is possibly TRBD1 (5 bases). CDR3 length: 15 residues. The V end lost 3 bases, the J end lost 7 bases, and 16 bases lay between the germline ends. This CDR3 reads CASSFGAGGGQPQHF. Here the CDR3 DNA reads TGTGCCAGCAGTTTCGGTGCGGGGGGAGGACAGCCCCAGCATTTT.

The CDR3 nucleotides read TGTGCCAGCAGCCCCCACGGGGGGCGTGAAAAACTGTTTTTT. Its protein product is CASSPHGGREKLFF. The V gene is TRBV27, the J gene TRBJ1-4; D might be TRBD1 (6 bases). Per germline, CDR1 MNHEY and CDR2 SMNVEV (reference sequence). The CDR3 has 14 residues. The germline V and J ends were trimmed by 6 bases and 7 bases, with 15 bases remaining between them.